This T cell receptor (beta chain) was recovered during a study of PD-1 blockade in mismatch repair-deficient tumors. The wider study: Enrolled about 2013-2016, patients had progressing, pretreated mismatch repair-deficient cancers of over nine types.

All patients were mismatch repair deficient, assessed by either PCR or immunohistochemistry. A few pembrolizumab responders had their TCRs sequenced. Some clones are missing from TCRdb's copy, which holds only in-frame ones; the method was immunoSEQ multiplex PCR. This repertoire shows roughly 45,000 clones, 65% to 80% found once; its top ten account for around 3.5%. Points on this clone: Its antigen is not identified.

CDR3 length: 16 residues. CDR1 and CDR2 (germline): SGDLS, YYNGEE. V was pared by 0 bases and J by 5 bases, with 17 bases between. The study's findings and limits: After pembrolizumab, tumor-resident clones rose rapidly, then generally contracted before radiologic responses.

The input for sequencing was PBMCs, taken before pembrolizumab treatment. The TCR comes from an adult with mismatch repair-deficient cancer. The J gene is TRBJ1-2, the V gene TRBV9; possible D gene TRBD1, 5 bases. The DNA for the CDR3 is TGTGCCAGCAGCGTAGCCAATGTAAAGACAGCATATGGCTACACCTTC. Amino acid sequence: CASSVANVKTAYGYTF.